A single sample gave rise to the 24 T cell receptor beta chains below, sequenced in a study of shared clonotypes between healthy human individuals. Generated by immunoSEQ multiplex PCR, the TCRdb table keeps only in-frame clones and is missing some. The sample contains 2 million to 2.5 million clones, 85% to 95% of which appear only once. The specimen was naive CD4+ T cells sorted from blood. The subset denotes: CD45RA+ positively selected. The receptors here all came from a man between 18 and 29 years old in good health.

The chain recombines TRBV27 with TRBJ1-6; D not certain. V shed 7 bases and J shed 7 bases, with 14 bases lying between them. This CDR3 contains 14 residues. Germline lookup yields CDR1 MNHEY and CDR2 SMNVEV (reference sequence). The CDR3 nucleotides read TGTGCCAGCAACGAAATAGGGCCCAATTCACCCCTCCACTTT. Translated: CASNEIGPNSPLHF.

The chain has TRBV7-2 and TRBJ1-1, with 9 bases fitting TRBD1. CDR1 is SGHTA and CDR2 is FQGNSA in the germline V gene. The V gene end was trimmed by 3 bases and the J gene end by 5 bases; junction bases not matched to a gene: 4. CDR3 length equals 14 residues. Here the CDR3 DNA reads TGTGCCAGCAGCTTTAACAGGGGGCGAACTGAAGCTTTCTTT. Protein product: CASSFNRGRTEAFF.

The CDR3 loop reads CAHGGNGNTIYF. Here the CDR3 DNA reads TGTGCCCACGGGGGGAATGGAAACACCATATATTTT. The rearrangement joins TRBV30 to TRBJ1-3, with a weak D call TRBD1 (5 bases). The V end was cut by 8 bases, the J end by 3 bases, with 11 bases between. CDR1 and CDR2 (germline): GTSNPN, SVGIG (reference sequence). This CDR3 contains 12 residues.

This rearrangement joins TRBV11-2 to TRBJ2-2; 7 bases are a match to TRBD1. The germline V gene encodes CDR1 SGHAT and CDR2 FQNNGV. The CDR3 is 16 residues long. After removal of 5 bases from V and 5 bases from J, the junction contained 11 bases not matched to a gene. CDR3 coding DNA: TGTGCCAGCAGCCCCCCTAGGACAGGCAGGACCGGGGAGCTGTTTTTT. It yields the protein CASSPPRTGRTGELFF.

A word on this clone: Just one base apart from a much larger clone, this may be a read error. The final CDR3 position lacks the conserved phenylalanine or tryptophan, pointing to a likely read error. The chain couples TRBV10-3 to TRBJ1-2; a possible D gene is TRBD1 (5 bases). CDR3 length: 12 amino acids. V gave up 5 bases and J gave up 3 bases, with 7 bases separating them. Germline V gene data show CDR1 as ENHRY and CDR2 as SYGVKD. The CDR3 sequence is CAISRDDYGYTS. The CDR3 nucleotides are TGTGCCATCAGTAGGGACGACTATGGCTACACCTCC.

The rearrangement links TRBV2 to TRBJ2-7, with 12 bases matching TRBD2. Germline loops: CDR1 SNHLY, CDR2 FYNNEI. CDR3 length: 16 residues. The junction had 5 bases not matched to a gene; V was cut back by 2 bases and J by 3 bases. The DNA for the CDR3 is TGTGCCAGCAGTGAAACGTGGACTAGCGGGATCTACGAGCAGTACTTC. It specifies CASSETWTSGIYEQYF.

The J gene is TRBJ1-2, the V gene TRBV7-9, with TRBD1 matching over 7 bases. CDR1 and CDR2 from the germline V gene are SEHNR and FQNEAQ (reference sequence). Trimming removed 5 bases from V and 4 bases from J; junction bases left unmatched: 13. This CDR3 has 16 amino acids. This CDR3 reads CASSKLTGAIIYGYTF. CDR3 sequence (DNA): TGTGCCAGCAGCAAGCTAACAGGGGCAATCATCTATGGCTACACCTTC.

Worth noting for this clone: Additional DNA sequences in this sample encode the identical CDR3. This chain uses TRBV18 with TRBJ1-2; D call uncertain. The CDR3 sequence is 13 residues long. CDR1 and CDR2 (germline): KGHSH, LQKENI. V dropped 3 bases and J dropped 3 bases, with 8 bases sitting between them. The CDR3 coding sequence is TGTGCCAGCTCACCCGGGGATGACTATGGCTACACCTTC. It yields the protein CASSPGDDYGYTF.

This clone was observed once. CDR3 sequence (DNA): TGTGCCAGCAGCCCCCGGGCAGGGGGGTACACCGGGGAGCTGTTTTTT. Its protein is CASSPRAGGYTGELFF. The chain joins TRBV7-3 to TRBJ2-2; the D gene is possibly TRBD1 (7 bases). This CDR3 contains 16 residues. Trimming took off 5 bases at V and 3 bases at J, with 16 bases between the two ends. Germline assignment: CDR1 SGHTA and CDR2 FQGTGA.

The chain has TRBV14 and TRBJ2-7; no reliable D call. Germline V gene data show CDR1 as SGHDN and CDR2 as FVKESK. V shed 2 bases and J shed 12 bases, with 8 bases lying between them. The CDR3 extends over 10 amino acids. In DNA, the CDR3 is TGTGCCAGCAGCCAACCCCCAGCGTACTTC. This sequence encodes CASSQPPAYF.

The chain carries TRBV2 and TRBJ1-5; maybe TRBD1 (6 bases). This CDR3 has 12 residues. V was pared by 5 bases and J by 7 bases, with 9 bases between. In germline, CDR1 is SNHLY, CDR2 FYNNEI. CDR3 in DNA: TGTGCCAGCAGTAACAGGGACCAGCCCCAGCATTTT. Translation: CASSNRDQPQHF. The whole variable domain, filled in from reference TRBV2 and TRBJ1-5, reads EPEVTQTPSHQVTQMGQEVILRCVPISNHLYFYWYRQILGQKVEFLVSFYNNEISEKSEIFDDQFSVERPDGSNFTLKIRSTKLEDSAMYFCASSNRDQPQHFGDGTRLSIL.

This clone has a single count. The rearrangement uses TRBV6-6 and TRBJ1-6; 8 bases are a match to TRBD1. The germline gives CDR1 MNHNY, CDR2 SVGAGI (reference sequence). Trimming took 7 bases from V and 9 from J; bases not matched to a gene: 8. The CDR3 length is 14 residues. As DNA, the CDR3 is TGTGCCAGCATTGCTACCGGGACAGGTTCACCCCTCCACTTT. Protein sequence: CASIATGTGSPLHF.

CDR3 region: CASSGDTGELFF. The CDR3 DNA follows: TGTGCCAGCTCAGGGGACACCGGGGAGCTGTTTTTT. The chain has TRBV18 and TRBJ2-2; unclear D gene. The V end was cut by 5 bases, the J end by 3 bases, with 4 bases between. The length of the CDR3 is 12 residues. In germline, CDR1 is KGHSH, CDR2 LQKENI.

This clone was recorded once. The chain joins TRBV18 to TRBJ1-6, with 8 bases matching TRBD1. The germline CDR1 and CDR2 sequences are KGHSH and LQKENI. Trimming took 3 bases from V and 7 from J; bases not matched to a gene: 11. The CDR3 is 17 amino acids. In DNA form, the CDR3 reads TGTGCCAGCTCACCTTATGCTGACAGGGGCAGGAATTCACCCCTCCACTTT. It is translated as CASSPYADRGRNSPLHF.

CDR3 bases: TGTGCCAGCAGTTTGGAGTCGAGACGGAACACCGGGGAGCTGTTTTTT. This translates into CASSLESRRNTGELFF. The chain employs TRBV27 and TRBJ2-2, with D unclear. The V end lost 3 bases, the J end lost 1 base, and 12 bases lay between the germline ends. There are 16 residues in the CDR3. The germline CDR1 and CDR2 sequences are MNHEY and SMNVEV (reference sequence).

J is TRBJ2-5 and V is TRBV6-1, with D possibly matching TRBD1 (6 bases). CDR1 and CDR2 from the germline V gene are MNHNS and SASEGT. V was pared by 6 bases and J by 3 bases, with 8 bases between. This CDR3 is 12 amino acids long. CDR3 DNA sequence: TGTGCCAGCAGGGGGACAAAAGAGACCCAGTACTTC. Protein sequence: CASRGTKETQYF.

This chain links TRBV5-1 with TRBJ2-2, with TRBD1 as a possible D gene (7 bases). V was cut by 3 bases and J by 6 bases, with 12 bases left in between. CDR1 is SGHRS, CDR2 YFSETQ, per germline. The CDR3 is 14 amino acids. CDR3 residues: CASSSGGSAGELFF. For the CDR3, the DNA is TGCGCCAGCAGCTCAGGGGGGTCGGCCGGGGAGCTGTTTTTT.

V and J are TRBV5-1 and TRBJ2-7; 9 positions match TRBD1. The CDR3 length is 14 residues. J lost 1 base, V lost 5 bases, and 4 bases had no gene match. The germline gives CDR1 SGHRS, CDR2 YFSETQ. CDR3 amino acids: CASRWGQGSYEQYF. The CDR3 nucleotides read TGCGCCAGCAGGTGGGGACAGGGTTCCTACGAGCAGTACTTC.

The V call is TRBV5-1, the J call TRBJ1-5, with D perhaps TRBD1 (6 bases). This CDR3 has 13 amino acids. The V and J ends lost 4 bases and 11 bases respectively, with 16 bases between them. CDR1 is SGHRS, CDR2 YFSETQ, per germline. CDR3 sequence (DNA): TGCGCCAGCAGCATATCAGGGGACCAGGCCCAGCATTTT. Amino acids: CASSISGDQAQHF.

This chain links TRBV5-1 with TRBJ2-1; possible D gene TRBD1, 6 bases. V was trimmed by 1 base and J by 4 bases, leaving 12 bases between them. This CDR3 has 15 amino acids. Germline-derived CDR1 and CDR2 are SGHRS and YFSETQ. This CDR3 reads CASSLFQTGYNEQFF. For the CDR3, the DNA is TGCGCCAGCAGCTTGTTTCAGACAGGATACAATGAGCAGTTCTTC.

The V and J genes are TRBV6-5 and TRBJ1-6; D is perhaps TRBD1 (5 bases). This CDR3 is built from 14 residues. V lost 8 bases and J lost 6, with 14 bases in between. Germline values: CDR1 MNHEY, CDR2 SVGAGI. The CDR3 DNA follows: TGTGCCAGCGAGGAGGGGCGCGGTAATTCACCCCTCCACTTT. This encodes CASEEGRGNSPLHF.

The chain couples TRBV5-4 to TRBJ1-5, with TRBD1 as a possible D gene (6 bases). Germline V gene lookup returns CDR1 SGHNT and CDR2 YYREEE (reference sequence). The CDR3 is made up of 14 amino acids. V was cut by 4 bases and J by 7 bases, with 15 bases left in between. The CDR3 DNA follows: TGTGCCAGCAGCGTCGGGGGGGCCGGGCAGCCCCAGCATTTT. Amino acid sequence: CASSVGGAGQPQHF.

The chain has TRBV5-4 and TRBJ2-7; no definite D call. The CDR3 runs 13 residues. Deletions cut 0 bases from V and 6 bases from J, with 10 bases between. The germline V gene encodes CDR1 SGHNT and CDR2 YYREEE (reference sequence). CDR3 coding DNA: TGTGCCAGCAGCTTGGGGGTAGCTGGCGAGCAGTACTTC. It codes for CASSLGVAGEQYF.

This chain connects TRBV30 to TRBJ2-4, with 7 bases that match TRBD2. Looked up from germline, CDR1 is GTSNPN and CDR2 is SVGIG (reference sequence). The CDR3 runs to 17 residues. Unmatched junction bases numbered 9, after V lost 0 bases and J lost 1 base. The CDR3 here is CAWSVQWGGAAKNIQYF. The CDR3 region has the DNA TGTGCCTGGAGTGTACAGTGGGGGGGAGCCGCCAAAAACATTCAGTACTTC.